These T cell receptor beta chains were read from a single sample in a study of T cell clusters in autoimmune cytopenias. TCRdb re-called the multiplex PCR reads; every CDR3 protein appears as one record, without DNA. In total, the table holds roughly 5,200 distinct CDR3 sequences. This same sample was also taken into another study, of T cell repertoires in aging, cancer and after chemotherapy.

The sample comprised peripheral blood. The receptor source for this set is a human donor in good health. CDR3s include the opening cysteine and the closing phenylalanine or tryptophan. Size is omitted from some rows. Given values are once, few, many or a class for expanded clones.

j_gene: TRBJ2-7
v_gene: TRBV12-3/TRBV12-4
abundance: -
CDR3aa: CASTQGSYEQYF

j_gene: TRBJ2-3
v_gene: TRBV19
abundance: medium-sized
CDR3aa: CASSIAGVVSDTQYF

j_gene: TRBJ2-2
v_gene: TRBV5-6
abundance: -
CDR3aa: CASSLVGTGGPGELFF

j_gene: TRBJ2-1
v_gene: TRBV5-5
abundance: medium-sized
CDR3aa: CASSLGTRLDEQFF

j_gene: TRBJ1-5
v_gene: TRBV6-1
abundance: -
CDR3aa: CASSDIPGTNDQPQHF

j_gene: TRBJ2-2
v_gene: TRBV6-5
abundance: medium-sized
CDR3aa: CASRQNSGINGELFF

j_gene: TRBJ1-3
v_gene: TRBV7-2
abundance: -
CDR3aa: CASSFQSYGNTIYF

j_gene: TRBJ1-1
v_gene: TRBV6-5
abundance: -
CDR3aa: CASSYASGGARTEAFF

j_gene: TRBJ2-1
v_gene: TRBV6-5
abundance: medium-sized
CDR3aa: CASIHSGTGGHEQFF

j_gene: TRBJ2-1
v_gene: TRBV5-6
abundance: -
CDR3aa: CASSLEGLGYNEQFF

j_gene: TRBJ2-1
v_gene: TRBV12-3/TRBV12-4
abundance: -
CDR3aa: CASSTSGGGYNEQFF

j_gene: TRBJ1-3
v_gene: TRBV30
abundance: -
CDR3aa: CAWSVGTVDSGNTIYF

j_gene: TRBJ2-7
v_gene: TRBV6-1
abundance: -
CDR3aa: CASSEGKAGKPYEQYF

j_gene: TRBJ1-4
v_gene: TRBV5-4
abundance: -
CDR3aa: CASSGGQGANEKLFF

j_gene: TRBJ2-1
v_gene: TRBV19
abundance: medium-sized
CDR3aa: CASSIQAVHTYNEQFF

j_gene: TRBJ1-1
v_gene: TRBV11-2
abundance: -
CDR3aa: CASSYQGVANTEAFF

j_gene: TRBJ2-7
v_gene: TRBV19
abundance: -
CDR3aa: CASSAHGQTGYEQYF

j_gene: TRBJ1-4
v_gene: TRBV6-5
abundance: -
CDR3aa: CASQGADNEKLFF

j_gene: TRBJ2-2
v_gene: TRBV6-1
abundance: -
CDR3aa: CASSRRTGELFF

j_gene: TRBJ2-7
v_gene: TRBV18
abundance: -
CDR3aa: CASSVRDRAYEQYF

j_gene: TRBJ1-2
v_gene: TRBV6-6
abundance: medium-sized
CDR3aa: CASSYSRGSYGYTF

j_gene: TRBJ1-1
v_gene: TRBV7-3
abundance: -
CDR3aa: CASRVTADGTEAFF

j_gene: TRBJ1-5
v_gene: TRBV15
abundance: -
CDR3aa: CATSRRGSNQPQHF

j_gene: TRBJ1-5
v_gene: TRBV24-1
abundance: -
CDR3aa: CATGGTLNQPQHF

j_gene: TRBJ2-3
v_gene: TRBV24-1
abundance: -
CDR3aa: CATSPGGADTQYF

j_gene: TRBJ1-2
v_gene: TRBV19
abundance: -
CDR3aa: CASSRGRNGYTF